This entry lists 4 T cell receptor beta chains sequenced from one sample in a study of T cell responses to AZD1222 COVID-19 vaccine. Libraries were prepared by immunoSEQ multiplex PCR; TCRdb keeps only in-frame clonotypes and omits some of them. The repertoire holds 200,000 to 300,000 clones, with about 92% as singletons. The material was peripheral blood, obtained on day 0 of AZD1222 vaccination. The source is an adult in good health.

The chain employs TRBV28 and TRBJ1-6; D is undetermined. The CDR3 consists of 14 residues. Between the trimmed V and J ends, which lost 6 bases and 1 base, there was a span of 7 bases. Germline CDR1 reads MDHEN; CDR2 reads SYDVKM. Here the CDR3 reads CASRRKSYNSPLHF. The CDR3 region has the DNA TGTGCCAGCAGAAGGAAGTCCTATAATTCACCCCTCCACTTT.

Notes on this clone: Other DNA sequences in this specimen translate into the identical CDR3. The chain combines TRBV28 with TRBJ1-3; D gene ambiguous. Germline CDR1 MDHEN, CDR2 SYDVKM. Trimming left V 4 bases short and J 1 base short, with 5 bases between. The CDR3 extends over 13 amino acids. CDR3 coding DNA: TGTGCCAGCAGTTCTGGGTCTGGAAACACCATATATTTT. This codes for CASSSGSGNTIYF.

This chain uses TRBV6-6 with TRBJ1-2, with a weak D call TRBD1 (6 bases). Per germline, CDR1 MNHNY and CDR2 SVGAGI (reference sequence). V lost 2 bases, J lost 5 bases, and 18 bases lay in between. CDR3 length: 16 residues. CDR3 bases: TGTGCCAGCAGTTACCTTTTCCGGGGGGCTGAATATGGCTACACCTTC. Protein: CASSYLFRGAEYGYTF.

The chain joins TRBV2 to TRBJ2-3; possibly TRBD2 for D (5 bases). The V gene's germline CDR1 is SNHLY and CDR2 FYNNEI. This CDR3 is built from 14 residues. With 5 bases removed from V and 4 bases from J, the gap between germline ends came to 13 bases. The CDR3, as DNA: TGTGCCAGCAGTTGGGCAGGAGGTCCAGATACGCAGTATTTT. This codes for CASSWAGGPDTQYF.